The clone carrying this T cell receptor beta chain was observed many times. V trimming: 6 bases; J trimming: 8 bases; junction bases outside the gene matches: 9. The CDR3 spans 15 residues. This sample is drawn from a study of regulatory T cells in long-lasting Graves disease. Regarding time point: persistent/refractory GD, antithyroid drugs over 5 years with positive TRAb. The authors made the TCR library using RNA they extracted from PBMCs. Building of the TCR beta libraries involved iRepertoire HTBI primers and Arm-PCR of CDR3 regions. TCRdb used MiXCR to reprocess the multiplex PCR reads, holding one entry per CDR3 protein. The repertoire includes under 450,000 distinct CDR3 sequences, roughly 25% of them detected once, and 25% to 35% sits in the top ten.

The chain joins TRBV12-3 or TRBV12-4 to TRBJ1-5; TRBD1 matches 11 bases. The origin of this receptor is a woman in her 40s with Graves disease. Sample: peripheral blood mononuclear cells (PBMCs), taken when the disease was refractory, from a patient treated with antithyroid drugs. The CDR3 here is CASSDRDRGMEPQHF. The CDR3 DNA is TGTGCCAGCAGCGACCGGGACAGGGGGATGGAGCCCCAGCATTTT.